Each of the 24 T cell receptor beta chains below was sequenced from the same sample in a study of T cell repertoires in cytomegalovirus infection. A single record per CDR3 protein comes from TCRdb applying MiXCR to the reads. The sample includes under 200,000 distinct CDR3 sequences, less than 9.5% seen only once; the top ten take roughly 5.1%. Material for sequencing was PBMCs. The receptors shown here come from a human donor in good health (CMV status not recorded). Some clones in this sample may be carry-over from other donors' samples.

The chain carries TRBV7-2 and TRBJ1-2; 7 nucleotides line up with TRBD1. The trim removed 5 bases at V and 8 bases at J, leaving 11 bases unmatched. This CDR3 has 14 amino acids. The germline V gene has CDR1 SGHTA and CDR2 FQGNSA. CDR3 DNA: TGTGCCAGCAGCCGAGACAGGGCGAGGTGGGGCTACACCTTC. It yields the protein CASSRDRARWGYTF. Full variable domain (outside the CDR3, taken from reference TRBV7-2 and TRBJ1-2): GAGVSQSPSNKVTEKGKDVELRCDPISGHTALYWYRQSLGQGLEFLIYFQGNSAPDKSGLPSDRFSAERTGGSVSTLTIQRTQQEDSAVYLCASSRDRARWGYTFGSGTRLTVV.

This clonotype has at least ten counts. V is TRBV2 and J is TRBJ2-3, with 7 bases that match TRBD2. The V gene's germline CDR1 is SNHLY and CDR2 FYNNEI. The V segment lost 7 bases and the J segment 0 bases; nucleotides outside the gene matches: 4. The CDR3 contains 14 residues. CDR3 nucleotide sequence: TGTGCCAGCATGCTAGCGGATAGCACAGATACGCAGTATTTT. Protein sequence: CASMLADSTDTQYF.

This clonotype was detected ten times or more. The J gene is TRBJ2-7, the V gene TRBV28, with 7 positions matching TRBD2. CDR3 length: 15 amino acids. J was trimmed by 3 bases and V by 5 bases; bases with no gene match: 10. Per the germline V gene, CDR1 is MDHEN and CDR2 is SYDVKM. In DNA, the CDR3 is TGTGCCAGCAGTCTCCTTGGAGTAGCGGGCTACGAGCAGTACTTC. Translating gives CASSLLGVAGYEQYF.

The sample holds many counts of this clonotype. The chain recombines TRBV2 with TRBJ2-7; no reliable D call. The CDR3 consists of 13 residues. V gave up 7 bases and J gave up 2 bases, with 12 bases separating them. CDR1 SNHLY and CDR2 FYNNEI come from the germline V gene. CDR3 sequence reads: CASMAALTYEQYF. The CDR3 region has the DNA TGTGCCAGCATGGCAGCCTTAACCTACGAGCAGTACTTC. The variable domain in full, with the rest retrieved from reference TRBV2 and TRBJ2-7, is EPEVTQTPSHQVTQMGQEVILRCVPISNHLYFYWYRQILGQKVEFLVSFYNNEISEKSEIFDDQFSVERPDGSNFTLKIRSTKLEDSAMYFCASMAALTYEQYFGPGTRLTVT.

This clonotype was counted at least ten times. The chain is built from TRBV7-2 and TRBJ1-5, with D hard to call. The germline CDR1 and CDR2 sequences are SGHTA and FQGNSA. The CDR3 totals 15 residues. The V and J ends lost 5 bases and 5 bases respectively, with 16 bases between them. The CDR3 loop is CASSPRRSQDQPQHF. The DNA of the CDR3 is TGTGCCAGCAGCCCGAGAAGGTCCCAGGATCAGCCCCAGCATTTT. Full variable domain (rest looked up from reference TRBV7-2 and TRBJ1-5): GAGVSQSPSNKVTEKGKDVELRCDPISGHTALYWYRQSLGQGLEFLIYFQGNSAPDKSGLPSDRFSAERTGGSVSTLTIQRTQQEDSAVYLCASSPRRSQDQPQHFGDGTRLSIL.

The rearrangement joins TRBV20-1 to TRBJ2-6; D is uncertain. The germline V gene encodes CDR1 DFQATT and CDR2 SNEGSKA (reference sequence). The V end was cut by 6 bases, the J end by 0 bases, with 9 bases between. This CDR3 has 14 residues. In DNA, the CDR3 is TGCAGTGCACCGCAATTCTCTGGGGCCAACGTCCTGACTTTC. Translating it yields CSAPQFSGANVLTF.

This clonotype has at least ten counts. The rearrangement links TRBV28 to TRBJ1-5; unclear D gene. The CDR3 runs 18 residues. The V end was cut by 4 bases, the J end by 0 bases, with 19 bases between. Germline lookup yields CDR1 MDHEN and CDR2 SYDVKM. CDR3 in DNA: TGTGCCAGCAGTTCCTTCGAAGCCGGAGTTTATAGCAATCAGCCCCAGCATTTT. It specifies CASSSFEAGVYSNQPQHF.

This clonotype was observed at least ten times. The chain has TRBV7-2 and TRBJ1-6; 10 bases are a match to TRBD1. CDR3 length equals 15 residues. Germline CDR1 SGHTA, CDR2 FQGNSA. J gave up 9 bases and V 5 bases, and 7 bases lay outside the gene matches. The CDR3 spells CASSRTGTGVSPLHF. CDR3 DNA sequence: TGTGCCAGCAGCCGTACCGGGACAGGGGTTTCACCCCTCCACTTT.

This sequence joins TRBV6-2 or TRBV6-3 and TRBJ2-5; D uncertain. This CDR3 has 16 residues. Trimming shortened V by 2 bases and J by 5 bases, and 18 bases separated the two germline ends. From germline, CDR1 is MNHEY and CDR2 SVGEGT. The CDR3, as DNA: TGTGCCAGCAGTTACCATCTTCCGGCGGTCGGGGAGACCCAGTACTTC. Its translation is CASSYHLPAVGETQYF.

This clonotype came up many times. The chain couples TRBV9 to TRBJ1-2, with 8 bases lining up with TRBD1. Germline CDR1 and CDR2: SGDLS and YYNGEE. CDR3 length: 17 residues. V shed 3 bases, J shed 0 bases, and the junction held 10 bases outside the gene matches. The CDR3 here is CASSEASGQGANYGYTF. Here the CDR3 DNA reads TGTGCCAGCAGCGAAGCTAGCGGACAGGGAGCTAACTATGGCTACACCTTC.

The chain combines TRBV28 with TRBJ2-7; D is unclear. Germline V gives CDR1 MDHEN, CDR2 SYDVKM. The CDR3 has 15 amino acids. V lost 6 bases, J lost 0 bases, and 15 bases lay in between. CDR3 in amino acids: CASRRPGPSSYEQYF. CDR3 bases: TGTGCCAGCAGGCGTCCGGGCCCTAGCTCCTACGAGCAGTACTTC.

A few counts support this clonotype. This chain connects TRBV19 to TRBJ1-1; TRBD1 aligns across 9 bases. The germline V gene encodes CDR1 LNHDA and CDR2 SQIVND (reference sequence). Trimming removed 5 bases from V and 4 bases from J; junction bases left unmatched: 5. The CDR3 has 14 amino acids. The CDR3 DNA reads TGTGCCAGTAGTTCGGGGACAGGGCGCACTGAAGCTTTCTTT. The encoded protein is CASSSGTGRTEAFF.

The chain carries TRBV29-1 and TRBJ2-7; TRBD2 matches 7 bases. This CDR3 has 15 residues. Unmatched junction bases numbered 6, after V lost 1 base and J lost 0 bases. Germline V CDR1 and CDR2: SQVTM, ANQGSEA. This CDR3 is CSVEGPAGRSYEQYF. CDR3 DNA: TGCAGCGTTGAAGGGCCAGCGGGGCGCTCCTACGAGCAGTACTTC.

V usage is TRBV2 and J usage is TRBJ2-5; 9 nucleotides agree with TRBD2. V trimming: 6 bases; J trimming: 4 bases; junction bases outside the gene matches: 9. From germline, CDR1 is SNHLY and CDR2 FYNNEI. This CDR3 has 15 residues. CDR3 DNA: TGTGCCAGCAGATCCGGGACTAGCATTTTAGAGACCCAGTACTTC. Encoded protein: CASRSGTSILETQYF. The complete variable domain, with remaining parts taken from reference TRBV2 and TRBJ2-5, reads EPEVTQTPSHQVTQMGQEVILRCVPISNHLYFYWYRQILGQKVEFLVSFYNNEISEKSEIFDDQFSVERPDGSNFTLKIRSTKLEDSAMYFCASRSGTSILETQYFGPGTRLLVL.

This clonotype was recorded many times. This chain links TRBV12-3 or TRBV12-4 with TRBJ2-7, with D tentatively TRBD2 (5 bases). CDR3 length: 14 residues. Trimming pared 4 bases from V and 2 bases from J, leaving 12 bases between. The CDR3 sequence is CASSYPGRTYEQYF. CDR3 nucleotides: TGTGCCAGCAGTTACCCGGGAAGGACCTACGAGCAGTACTTC.

This chain connects TRBV28 to TRBJ1-2, with 8 positions matching TRBD1. The CDR3 loop spans 14 amino acids. CDR1 and CDR2 (germline): MDHEN, SYDVKM. Trimming cost V 7 bases and J 4 bases; bases outside gene matches: 8. The CDR3 spells CASNRGTETYGYTF. CDR3 in DNA: TGTGCCAGCAACAGGGGGACAGAAACCTATGGCTACACCTTC.

The V and J genes are TRBV7-4 and TRBJ2-5; 7 bases align to TRBD1. The CDR3 is 13 residues long. Trimming cost V 5 bases and J 2 bases; bases outside gene matches: 2. CDR1 is SGHVT and CDR2 is SQSDAQ in the germline V gene. CDR3 residues: CASSGQEQETQYF. The CDR3, as DNA: TGTGCCAGCAGCGGACAGGAACAAGAGACCCAGTACTTC.

Many counts were recorded for this clonotype. The gene calls are TRBV11-2 and TRBJ1-1, with a tentative D call TRBD1 (5 bases). CDR1 and CDR2 (germline): SGHAT, FQNNGV. V was clipped by 4 bases and J by 2 bases, with 20 bases between them. The CDR3 length is 17 residues. The CDR3 DNA reads as TGTGCCAGCAGCTCGGGGGAAGGGACTGGAAAAAACACTGAAGCTTTCTTT. This gives the protein CASSSGEGTGKNTEAFF. The full variable domain, completed using reference TRBV11-2 and TRBJ1-1, is EAGVAQSPRYKIIEKRQSVAFWCNPISGHATLYWYQQILGQGPKLLIQFQNNGVVDDSQLPKDRFSAERLKGVDSTLKIQPAKLEDSAVYLCASSSGEGTGKNTEAFFGQGTRLTVV.

This clonotype was seen at least ten times. V gene TRBV7-8 combines with J gene TRBJ2-3; TRBD2 is a possible D gene (6 bases). The CDR3 has 16 residues. The germline CDR1 and CDR2 sequences are SGHVS and FQNEAQ. V lost 2 bases and J lost 2, with 14 bases in between. CDR3 DNA sequence: TGTGCCAGCAGCTTAACGGGGAGCGGGTACACAGATACGCAGTATTTT. This sequence encodes CASSLTGSGYTDTQYF. Filled out from reference TRBV7-8 and TRBJ2-3, the complete variable domain reads GAGVSQSPRYKVAKRGQDVALRCDPISGHVSLFWYQQALGQGPEFLTYFQNEAQLDKSGLPSDRFFAERPEGSVSTLKIQRTQQEDSAVYLCASSLTGSGYTDTQYFGPGTRLTVL.

There are many counts of this clonotype. This rearrangement joins TRBV7-8 to TRBJ2-1; 10 nucleotides line up with TRBD2. There are 15 residues in the CDR3. From germline, CDR1 is SGHVS and CDR2 FQNEAQ. Unmatched junction bases numbered 8, after V lost 2 bases and J lost 10 bases. CDR3 nucleotide sequence: TGTGCCAGCAGCTTAAGACTAGCGGGTGCACCGGAGCAGTTCTTC. Translation: CASSLRLAGAPEQFF.

This clonotype was counted only a few times. The V call is TRBV3-1, the J call TRBJ2-6; D unclear. The CDR3 consists of 16 residues. The V gene's germline CDR1 is LGHDT and CDR2 YNNKEL (reference sequence). V gave up 1 base and J gave up 7 bases, with 14 bases separating them. The CDR3 sequence is CASSQVVSAAANVLTF. CDR3 bases: TGTGCCAGCAGCCAAGTCGTTTCCGCTGCAGCCAACGTCCTGACTTTC.

This clonotype was recorded a few times. CDR3 coding DNA: TGCAGTGCTAGAGATAATAGGGGGCCTGAAGAGACCCAGTACTTC. Protein sequence: CSARDNRGPEETQYF. The chain carries TRBV20-1 and TRBJ2-5, with 7 nucleotides matching TRBD1. The CDR3 spans 15 residues. Germline CDR1 is DFQATT and CDR2 is SNEGSKA (reference sequence). J gave up 3 bases and V 0 bases, and 7 bases lay outside the gene matches.

The table lists this clonotype with a few counts. This chain connects TRBV7-9 to TRBJ2-5; 8 nucleotides line up with TRBD2. Germline CDR1 SEHNR, CDR2 FQNEAQ (reference sequence). V gave up 5 bases and J gave up 7 bases; unmatched junction bases: 9. The CDR3 is 14 residues long. For the CDR3, the DNA is TGTGCCAGCAGCCCAGGACTAGCTTCTGGGACCCAGTACTTC. This encodes CASSPGLASGTQYF.

This clonotype has more than one count but fewer than ten. V and J are TRBV6-2 or TRBV6-3 and TRBJ1-2, with D possibly TRBD1 on 5 matching bases. Germline assignment: CDR1 MNHEY and CDR2 SVGEGT. The V end lost 4 bases, the J end lost 5 bases, and 11 bases lay between the germline ends. This CDR3 region has 13 residues. The CDR3 loop reads CASSWVGAYGYTF. The CDR3 DNA reads TGTGCCAGCAGTTGGGTCGGGGCATATGGCTACACCTTC.